The rows below give T cell receptor beta chains drawn from one sample of a study of T cells in Graves' hyperthyroidism and ophthalmopathy. In TCRdb, the multiplex PCR reads were re-called with MiXCR into one record per CDR3 protein. The sample shows around 350,000 distinct CDR3 sequences, about 18% of them seen only once. Material: blood. These receptors originate from a woman aged 18-30 years with Graves' hyperthyroidism. Each CDR3 is given with its conserved first and last residue. The order of the fields is clone size, J gene, V gene, D gene, CDR3 protein, CDR3 DNA. The D gene is left open where the match is weak. Part of the rows lack a size; the others show once, few, many or a class for expanded clones.

clone_size: NA
j_call: TRBJ1-5
v_call: TRBV24-1
d_call: NA
cdr3_aa: CATSDSYQPQHF
cdr3_nt: TGTGCCACCAGTGATTCCTATCAGCCCCAGCATTTT

clone_size: many
j_call: TRBJ2-5
v_call: TRBV7-9
d_call: NA
cdr3_aa: CASAISPETQYF
cdr3_nt: TGTGCCAGCGCCATTAGTCCGGAGACCCAGTACTTC

clone_size: many
j_call: TRBJ2-5
v_call: TRBV2
d_call: NA
cdr3_aa: CASRAGMAQETQYF
cdr3_nt: TGTGCCAGCAGGGCAGGGATGGCCCAAGAGACCCAGTACTTC

clone_size: many
j_call: TRBJ1-3
v_call: TRBV20-1
d_call: NA
cdr3_aa: CSASTFQNTIYF
cdr3_nt: TGCAGTGCTAGTACATTTCAAAACACCATATATTTT

clone_size: many
j_call: TRBJ1-2
v_call: TRBV20-1
d_call: NA
cdr3_aa: CSATETGHLYGYTF
cdr3_nt: TGCAGTGCTACAGAGACAGGACATCTCTATGGCTACACCTTC

clone_size: many
j_call: TRBJ1-3
v_call: TRBV9
d_call: NA
cdr3_aa: CASSVGDLTPIYF
cdr3_nt: TGTGCCAGCAGCGTAGGGGACTTAACCCCCATATATTTT

clone_size: NA
j_call: TRBJ2-2
v_call: TRBV19
d_call: NA
cdr3_aa: CASSHTGGLGGELFF
cdr3_nt: TGTGCCAGTAGTCACACCGGGGGTCTCGGCGGGGAGCTGTTTTTT

clone_size: few
j_call: TRBJ1-2
v_call: TRBV11-2
d_call: TRBD1
cdr3_aa: CASSPLTGWGYGYTF
cdr3_nt: TGTGCCAGCAGCCCGCTGACAGGGTGGGGCTATGGCTACACCTTC

clone_size: NA
j_call: TRBJ2-2
v_call: TRBV11-2
d_call: NA
cdr3_aa: CASSLDRAGELFF
cdr3_nt: TGTGCCAGCAGCTTAGACAGGGCCGGGGAGCTGTTTTTT

clone_size: NA
j_call: TRBJ2-5
v_call: TRBV11-2
d_call: NA
cdr3_aa: CASSLGGGRRETQYF
cdr3_nt: TGTGCCAGCAGCTTGGGGGGCGGGCGTAGGGAGACCCAGTACTTC

clone_size: few
j_call: TRBJ2-7
v_call: TRBV4-1
d_call: NA
cdr3_aa: CASSRILDRFGGYEQYF
cdr3_nt: TGCGCCAGCAGCCGAATCCTCGATCGTTTTGGGGGCTACGAGCAGTACTTC

clone_size: many
j_call: TRBJ1-5
v_call: TRBV4-1
d_call: NA
cdr3_aa: CASSRIGAGQPQHF
cdr3_nt: TGCGCCAGCAGTCGCATCGGGGCAGGGCAGCCCCAGCATTTT

clone_size: many
j_call: TRBJ1-5
v_call: TRBV6-1
d_call: NA
cdr3_aa: CASRAQGGNQPQHF
cdr3_nt: TGTGCCAGCAGGGCCCAGGGAGGTAATCAGCCCCAGCATTTT